This T cell receptor beta chain appears in the sequencing data of a study of T cell changes during pregnancy in multiple sclerosis. The repertoire was sequenced with immunoSEQ multiplex PCR; TCRdb's copy has only in-frame clones and lacks some. The sample shows 90,000 to 120,000 clones, less than 95% of them seen only once. This CDR3 comprises 13 residues. In germline, CDR1 is SGHNT, CDR2 YENEEA. V was cut by 2 bases and J by 8 bases, with 12 bases left in between. The receptor was derived from a female donor in good health, enrolled as a control in a pregnancy study. This chain uses TRBV11-3 with TRBJ1-2; D is unresolved. The sample consisted of peripheral blood, taken in the third trimester of pregnancy. CDR3 nucleotides: TGTGCCAGCAGCTTACTGGCATCGGGAGGCTACACCTTC. Translated, it gives CASSLLASGGYTF.